This T cell receptor beta chain emerged from a study of cytomegalovirus exposure and HLA in healthy donors. Study-level points and caveats: Apart from CMV serostatus, no immune exposure information was available. Earlier results showed most TCR beta V segments being productive about 87% or about 30% of the time.

V lost 6 bases, J lost 0 bases, and 9 bases lay in between. The CDR3 totals 15 residues. Germline CDR1 is SNHLY and CDR2 is FYNNEI. This clone was detected a few times. Its specificity is not known. The primer mix had 60 Vbeta and 13 Jbeta primers. Sequencing used immunoSEQ multiplex PCR; TCRdb keeps in-frame clones, though not all of them. This sample has some 140,000 clones; 77% occur once, and the top ten carry 2% to 2.5%. The sequenced sample consisted of PBMCs. This chain joins TRBV2 and TRBJ2-6, with D possibly being TRBD2 (6 bases). The source of this sequence is a man in his thirties or forties in good health and CMV-seronegative. The CDR3 spells CASSRGSSGANVLTF. DNA for the CDR3: TGTGCCAGCAGCCGGGGGAGCTCTGGGGCCAACGTCCTGACTTTC.